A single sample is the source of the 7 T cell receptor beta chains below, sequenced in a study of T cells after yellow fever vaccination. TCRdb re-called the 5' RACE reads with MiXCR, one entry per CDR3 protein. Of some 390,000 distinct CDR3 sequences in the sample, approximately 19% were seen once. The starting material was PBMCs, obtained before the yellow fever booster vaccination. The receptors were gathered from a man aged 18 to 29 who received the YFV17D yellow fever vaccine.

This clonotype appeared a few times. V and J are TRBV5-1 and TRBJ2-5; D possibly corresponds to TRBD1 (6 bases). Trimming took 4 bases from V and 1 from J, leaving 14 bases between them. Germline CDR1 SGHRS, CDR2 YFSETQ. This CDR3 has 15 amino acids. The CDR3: CASSPRRQAQETQYF. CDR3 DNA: TGCGCCAGCAGCCCCCGGCGACAGGCCCAAGAGACCCAGTACTTC.

The CDR3 nucleotides are TGTGCCAGCAGCTTGGGAGTCCCAACTGAAGCTTTCTTT. Translation: CASSLGVPTEAFF. The V and J genes are TRBV11-1 and TRBJ1-1; D is unclear. The length of the CDR3 is 13 residues. The V gene's germline CDR1 is SGHAT and CDR2 FQDESV (reference sequence). V was pared by 3 bases and J by 5 bases, with 10 bases between.

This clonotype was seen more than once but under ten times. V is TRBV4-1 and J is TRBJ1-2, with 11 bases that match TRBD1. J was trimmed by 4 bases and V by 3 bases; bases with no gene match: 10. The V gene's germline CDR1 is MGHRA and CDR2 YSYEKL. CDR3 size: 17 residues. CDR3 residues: CASSQYIGTGGSYGYTF. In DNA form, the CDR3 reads TGCGCCAGCAGCCAGTACATCGGGACAGGGGGTTCCTATGGCTACACCTTC.

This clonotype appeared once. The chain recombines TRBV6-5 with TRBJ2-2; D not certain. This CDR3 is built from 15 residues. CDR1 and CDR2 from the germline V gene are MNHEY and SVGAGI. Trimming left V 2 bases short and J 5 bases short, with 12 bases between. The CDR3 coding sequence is TGTGCCAGCAGTTACCAGGCTGCTAATACCGGGGAGCTGTTTTTT. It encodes CASSYQAANTGELFF.

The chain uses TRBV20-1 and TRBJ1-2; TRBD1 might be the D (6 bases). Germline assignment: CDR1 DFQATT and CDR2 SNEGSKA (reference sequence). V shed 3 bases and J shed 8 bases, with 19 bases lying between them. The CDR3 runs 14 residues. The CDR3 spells CSASYRAGELGYTF. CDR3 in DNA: TGCAGTGCTAGTTATCGGGCAGGGGAGTTGGGCTACACCTTC.

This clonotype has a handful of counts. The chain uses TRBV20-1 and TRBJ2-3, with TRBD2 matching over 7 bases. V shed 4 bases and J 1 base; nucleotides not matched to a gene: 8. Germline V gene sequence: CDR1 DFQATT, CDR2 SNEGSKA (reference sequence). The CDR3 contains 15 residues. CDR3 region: CSANGRAGRTDTQYF. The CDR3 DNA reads TGCAGTGCTAACGGGCGAGCGGGGCGCACAGATACGCAGTATTTT.

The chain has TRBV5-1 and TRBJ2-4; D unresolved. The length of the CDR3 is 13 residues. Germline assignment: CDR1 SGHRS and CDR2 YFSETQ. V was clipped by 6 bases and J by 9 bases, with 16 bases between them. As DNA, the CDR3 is TGCGCCAGCACCCTTGAAGGTATTGGCATTCAGTACTTC. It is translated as CASTLEGIGIQYF.